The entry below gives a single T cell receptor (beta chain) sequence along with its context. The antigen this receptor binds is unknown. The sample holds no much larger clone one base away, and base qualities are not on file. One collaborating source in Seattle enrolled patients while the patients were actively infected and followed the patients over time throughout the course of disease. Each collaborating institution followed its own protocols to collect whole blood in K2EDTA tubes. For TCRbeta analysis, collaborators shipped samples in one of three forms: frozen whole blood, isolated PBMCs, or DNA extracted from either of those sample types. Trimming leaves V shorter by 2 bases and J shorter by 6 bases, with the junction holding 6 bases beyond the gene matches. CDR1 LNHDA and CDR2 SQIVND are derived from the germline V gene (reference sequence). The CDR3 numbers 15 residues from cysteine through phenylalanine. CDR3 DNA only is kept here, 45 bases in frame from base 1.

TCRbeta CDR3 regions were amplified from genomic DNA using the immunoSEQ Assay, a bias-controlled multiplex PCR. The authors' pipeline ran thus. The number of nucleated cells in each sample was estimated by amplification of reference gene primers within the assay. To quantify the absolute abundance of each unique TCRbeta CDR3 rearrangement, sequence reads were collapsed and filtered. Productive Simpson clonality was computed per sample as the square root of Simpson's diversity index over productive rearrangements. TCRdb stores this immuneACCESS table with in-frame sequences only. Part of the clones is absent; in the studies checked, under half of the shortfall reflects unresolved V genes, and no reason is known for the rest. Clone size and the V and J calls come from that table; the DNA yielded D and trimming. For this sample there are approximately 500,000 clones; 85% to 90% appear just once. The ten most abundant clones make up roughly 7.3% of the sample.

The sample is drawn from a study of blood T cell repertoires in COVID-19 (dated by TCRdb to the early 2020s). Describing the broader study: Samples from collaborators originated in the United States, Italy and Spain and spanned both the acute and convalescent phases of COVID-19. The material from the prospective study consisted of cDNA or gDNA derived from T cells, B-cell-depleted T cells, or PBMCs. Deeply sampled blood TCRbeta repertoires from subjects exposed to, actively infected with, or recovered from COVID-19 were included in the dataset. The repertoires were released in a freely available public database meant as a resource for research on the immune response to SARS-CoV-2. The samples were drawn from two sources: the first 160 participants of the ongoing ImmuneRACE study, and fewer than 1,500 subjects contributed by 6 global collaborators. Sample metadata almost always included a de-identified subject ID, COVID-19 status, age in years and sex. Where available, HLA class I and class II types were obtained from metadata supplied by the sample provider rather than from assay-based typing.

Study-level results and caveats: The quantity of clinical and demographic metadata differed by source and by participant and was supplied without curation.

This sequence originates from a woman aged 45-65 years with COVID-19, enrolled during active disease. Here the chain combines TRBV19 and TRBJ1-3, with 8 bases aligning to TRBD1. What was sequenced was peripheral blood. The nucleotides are TGTGCCAGTAGTATAAACCAGGGGGCCGAAAACACCATATATTTT. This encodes CASSINQGAENTIYF.